Listed below are T cell receptor beta chains from one sample, sequenced in a study of cytomegalovirus exposure and HLA in healthy donors. Method: immunoSEQ multiplex PCR; TCRdb's copy keeps in-frame clones and lacks some. The data hold approximately 200,000 clones, with around four fifths observed a single time. Sequences were obtained from PBMCs. Receptor source: a man aged 18 to 35 in good health and CMV-seropositive. The CDR3 runs from the conserved cysteine through the conserved F or W. The D gene is left open where the match is weak. For some rows the clone size is stated as once, few or many, or as a class when expanded; others skip it.

J gene	V gene	D gene	clone size	CDR3 DNA	CDR3 protein
TRBJ1-2	TRBV6-1	-	-	TGTGCCAGCAGTGAGGAGGGATCCCCGCTCTATGGCTACACCTTC	CASSEEGSPLYGYTF
TRBJ2-7	TRBV28	-	few	TGTGCCAGCTCGAGCCAGCCGGGTTACGAGCAGTACTTC	CASSSQPGYEQYF
TRBJ1-1	TRBV29-1	-	-	TGCAGCGTTGTCCCTTCCCTAATCGCTGAAGCTTTCTTT	CSVVPSLIAEAFF
TRBJ2-3	TRBV27	TRBD1	-	TGTGCCAGCAGTCCCCAGGGGGTGTCGCAGTATTTT	CASSPQGVSQYF
TRBJ2-2	TRBV19	TRBD2	-	TGTGCCAGTACCCCGGAATTTCTGGTAGCGGGAGGGAAGGCCGGGGAGCTGTTTTTT	CASTPEFLVAGGKAGELFF
TRBJ1-1	TRBV13	-	-	TGTGCCAGCAGCTTAGGGACAGCGGGGGCTGAAGCTTTCTTT	CASSLGTAGAEAFF
TRBJ1-1	TRBV27	TRBD1	-	TGTGCCAGCAGTCTTCAGGGGGTGAACACTGAAGCTTTCTTT	CASSLQGVNTEAFF
TRBJ2-1	TRBV9	TRBD2	-	TGTGCCAGCAGCATTAGCGGGAGCTCCTACAATGAGCAGTTCTTC	CASSISGSSYNEQFF
TRBJ2-3	TRBV5-1	TRBD2	-	TGCGCCAGCAGCGTGTTTGGGGGGAGGGAGGTCCCAGATACGCAGTATTTT	CASSVFGGREVPDTQYF
TRBJ2-7	TRBV28	-	-	TGTGCCAGCAGTTCGACTAGTTGGCCCTACGAGCAGTACTTC	CASSSTSWPYEQYF
TRBJ2-5	TRBV29-1	TRBD2	once	TGCAGCGTCCTCTTACGGCTTAGCGGGAGGGATGGTCAAGAGACCCAGTACTTC	CSVLLRLSGRDGQETQYF
TRBJ2-1	TRBV30	-	once	TGTGCCTGGAACCGACTAGGGGGGGCTCACAATGAGCAGTTCTTC	CAWNRLGGAHNEQFF
TRBJ1-1	TRBV7-9	-	-	TGTGCCAGCAGCTTAGGGGGCAGGGCGAACACTGAAGCTTTCTTT	CASSLGGRANTEAFF
TRBJ1-2	TRBV28	TRBD1	-	TGTGCCAGCAGTTTTCTCGGGACAGGGTCTGACTTC	CASSFLGTGSDF
TRBJ2-3	TRBV5-6	-	-	TGTGCCAGCAGCTTATTTCCAGGAGATACGCAGTATTTT	CASSLFPGDTQYF
TRBJ1-1	TRBV28	-	few	TGTGCCAGCAGTTTAGGGGGGGCTGGGGCTTTCTTT	CASSLGGAGAFF
TRBJ2-1	TRBV6-4	TRBD1	-	TGTGCCAGCAGTGACGGGGTAGGACAGGGGTCCAATGAGCAGTTCTTC	CASSDGVGQGSNEQFF
TRBJ2-1	TRBV12-5	TRBD1	-	TGTGCTAGGGGGGGTACCTCGGACAGGGGTCCGACCTACAATGAGCAGTTCTTC	CARGGTSDRGPTYNEQFF
TRBJ2-3	TRBV6-6	TRBD1	-	TGTGCCAGCAGTTACTCCGGGACAGGGGGAAATTGGGAGTATTTT	CASSYSGTGGNWEYF
TRBJ2-5	TRBV27	TRBD2	-	TGTGCCAGCAGTTTCCAACGCCCTTCTCTAGCGGGTAACCTCGTCCAAGAGACCCAGTACTTC	CASSFQRPSLAGNLVQETQYF